This T cell receptor beta chain was profiled in a study of identifying expanded T cells in peripheral blood. With V trimmed by 6 bases and J by 5 bases, 6 bases remained unmatched. The germline gives CDR1 SGHRS, CDR2 YFSETQ. There are 14 residues in the CDR3. The assay was immunoSEQ multiplex PCR, and TCRdb's table has in-frame clones only and misses some. The sample lists around 130,000 clones; 75% to 90% were seen once. Healthy donors had no documented immune events, such as infections, while sampled. The source material was blood. The receptor's source is a person aged 18 to 75 in good health. V and J are TRBV5-1 and TRBJ2-1; 9 positions match TRBD2. In DNA form, the CDR3 reads TGCGCCAGCACTTTCCTAGCGGGGAACAATGAGCAGTTCTTC. It specifies CASTFLAGNNEQFF.